This record looks at one T cell receptor beta chain sequence and its context. Losses at the gene ends were 9 bases for V and 4 bases for J; bases not matched to a gene: 6. CDR1 and CDR2 from the germline V gene are LNHDA and SQIVND (reference sequence). The CDR3 spans 13 residues. This entry comes from a study of T cell repertoires in cytomegalovirus infection. TCRdb analysed the reads with MiXCR anew, one entry per CDR3 protein. The data show 450,000 to 650,000 distinct CDR3 sequences, with more than 25% seen just once and about 13% held by the top ten. This chain connects TRBV19 to TRBJ2-1; 7 bases are shared with TRBD1. The specimen sequenced was PBMCs. The receptor was isolated from a human donor in good health (CMV status not recorded). Some clones in this sample may be carry-over from other donors' samples. CDR3 in amino acids: CASHGQAYNEQFF. In DNA form, the CDR3 reads TGTGCCAGCCATGGACAGGCTTACAATGAGCAGTTCTTC.